The TCR beta chain under discussion was sequenced for a study of blood T cell repertoires in COVID-19. Study summary: The United States, Italy and Spain were the sources of the acute and convalescent COVID-19 samples. In each case, the material was cDNA or gDNA derived from T cells, B-cell-depleted T cells, or PBMCs.

In the original processing: Reference gene primers were amplified, and this amplification served to estimate nucleated cell counts. Assay used: immunoSEQ multiplex PCR; TCRdb lists only in-frame clones, some missing. V and J calls and clone size are as listed in that table; D and trimming were resolved from the DNA. The data hold roughly 59,000 clones, with under 80% observed a single time. This clone was detected a few times. There are 16 residues in the CDR3. The germline CDR1 and CDR2 sequences are MNHEY and SMNVEV (reference sequence). Trimming took off 4 bases at V and 0 bases at J, with 12 bases between the two ends.

Specimen: peripheral blood. This receptor was identified in a human donor in a cohort sampled during active COVID-19. The chain has TRBV27 and TRBJ2-2, with D maybe TRBD2 (6 bases). The CDR3, as DNA: TGTGCCAGCAGTTGGAGGAGGGGTACGAACACCGGGGAGCTGTTTTTT. It specifies CASSWRRGTNTGELFF.